The source of this T cell receptor beta chain is a study of blood T cell repertoires in COVID-19. Study details: Sample material is recorded as cDNA or gDNA derived from T cells, B-cell-depleted T cells, or PBMCs.

This clone appeared a few times. Original processing notes: Quantification of nucleated cells was approximated via reference gene primer amplification. Assay: immunoSEQ multiplex PCR; the TCRdb copy retains only in-frame clones and omits some. V, J and clone size were drawn from that table, and D and trimming were deduced from the DNA. The sample has roughly 96,000 clones, approximately 81% seen once. The receptor comes from a man in his fifties or sixties with acute or convalescent COVID-19. The sequenced sample consisted of peripheral blood.

The CDR3 DNA follows: TGTGCCAGCTCACCACCGGGGGCTGGCTACACCTTC. Amino acids: CASSPPGAGYTF. The chain joins TRBV18 to TRBJ1-2; TRBD1 is a possible D gene (6 bases). The CDR3 is made up of 12 amino acids. Germline loops: CDR1 KGHSH, CDR2 LQKENI. Deletions cut 0 bases from V and 7 bases from J, with 6 bases between.